This entry concerns a single T cell receptor beta chain. Its matching antigen is unknown. The source of the sample is a study of cytomegalovirus exposure and HLA in healthy donors. Points from the study as a whole: The authors enumerated some 170 TCR beta chains as linked to cytomegalovirus. Confirmation was obtained in vitro that three CMV-associated chains are specific for CMV antigens. That first-cohort TCR clusters tended to co-occur in the 120 or so validation repertoires was found in a later analysis.

Profiled with immunoSEQ multiplex PCR; TCRdb holds only in-frame clones, not every one. Of some 80,000 clones detected, 96% appear once; the ten largest clones hold roughly 1.6%. V lost 10 bases, J lost 8 bases, and 15 bases stayed unmatched. The CDR3 has 15 residues. In germline, CDR1 is LNHDA, CDR2 SQIVND (reference sequence). The receptor's source is a man in his late teens or twenties in good health and CMV-seropositive. V usage is TRBV19 and J usage is TRBJ2-4; 9 bases align to TRBD1. Specimen: PBMCs. This CDR3 is CATSGTGLLRDIQYF. The CDR3 nucleotides read TGTGCCACTTCCGGGACAGGGCTCCTCAGGGACATTCAGTACTTC.